This TCR beta chain was found in a study of graft-versus-host responses after intestinal transplantation. For the study at large: Recipients across the board were started on anti-thymocyte globulin induction, then kept on tacrolimus and steroids for around three years.

Comments on this clone: Its antigen is undetermined.

General study results and limits: The highest levels of circulating GvH clones went along with early declines in HvG clones after transplant.

Assay used: immunoSEQ multiplex PCR; TCRdb lists only in-frame clones, some missing. The table records 7,500 to 10,000 clones, 86% of them present only once. Intraepithelial and lamina propria lymphocytes were isolated from graft specimens. The CDR3 is 10 residues long. This chain joins TRBV21-1 and TRBJ1-2. TRBV21-1 is a documented pseudogene. This specimen consisted of ileum tissue, obtained about 700 days after intestinal transplantation. This TCR derives from a human patient who received an intestinal transplant, so some T cells may come from the graft donor. Here the CDR3 reads CASGMYGYTF. The CDR3 nucleotides read TGTGCCAGCGGGATGTATGGCTACACCTTC.